Each of the 19 T cell receptor beta chains below was sequenced from the same sample in a study of T cell clonality in common variable immunodeficiency. Only in-frame clones appear in the TCRdb table, and some are missing; sequencing was by immunoSEQ multiplex PCR. In total the sample includes 15,000 to 20,000 clones, none of them seen once. Findings and limits, study-wide: Common variable immunodeficiency TCR beta sequences reportedly had fewer deletions and N-nucleotide insertions.

Their antigen targets remain unknown. The specimen sequenced was peripheral blood mononuclear cells. The receptor source for this set is a human donor with common variable immunodeficiency.

This clone turned up a few times. The CDR3 end is not reached by the read, which stops 3 residues before it; the germline J gene fills it in. The rearrangement joins TRBV18 to TRBJ1-3; 9 nucleotides match TRBD1. J gave up 8 bases and V 1 base, and 3 bases lay outside the gene matches. Germline CDR1 KGHSH, CDR2 LQKENI. This CDR3 region has 14 residues. The sequenced CDR3 bases are TGTGCCAGCTCACCACAGACAGGGGGAGACACC. Protein product: CASSPQTGGDT. The full CDR3 protein is CASSPQTGGDTIYF.

This clone was counted a few times. With the read ending 3 residues before the CDR3 end, the germline J gene is used to fill in that end. This rearrangement joins TRBV2 to TRBJ1-6, with 10 nucleotides matching TRBD1. V lost 4 bases to trimming and J lost 6 bases; unmatched junction nucleotides: 3. Germline V gene sequence: CDR1 SNHLY, CDR2 FYNNEI. This CDR3 region has 15 residues. Incomplete CDR3 DNA: TGTGCCAGCAGTGGGGACAGGGGAGGTAATTCACCC. Its translation: CASSGDRGGNSP. The complete CDR3 reads CASSGDRGGNSPLHF.

Regarding this clone: Read coverage stops 3 residues before the CDR3 terminus; the germline J gene supplies the remainder. The chain links TRBV2 to TRBJ2-7; TRBD2 agrees at 7 bases. This CDR3 is 14 amino acids long. V was pared by 7 bases and J by 2 bases, with 8 bases of the junction left unmatched. Per germline, CDR1 SNHLY and CDR2 FYNNEI. CDR3 loop: CASTGQGGTYEQYF. The DNA read from the CDR3 is TGTGCCAGCACGGGTCAGGGAGGGACCTACGAG.

This clone occurred many times. The read ends 3 residues early relative to the CDR3; the germline J gene fills the gap. This chain connects TRBV4-1 to TRBJ2-5, with 11 positions matching TRBD2. The CDR3 runs 17 residues. The ends lost 3 bases at V and 4 bases at J; junction bases unmatched: 10. The V gene's germline CDR1 is MGHRA and CDR2 YSYEKL. The CDR3 sequence: CASSHFFHGTSGETQYF. The DNA read from the CDR3 is TGCGCCAGCAGCCATTTCTTCCACGGGACTAGCGGAGAGACC.

This clone was detected many times. Coverage ceases 3 residues before the CDR3 finishes, and the germline J gene fills in the end. The J gene is TRBJ2-1, the V gene TRBV29-1; TRBD2 agrees at 8 bases. The CDR3 covers 13 residues. V shed 5 bases and J 6 bases; nucleotides not matched to a gene: 6. CDR1 is SQVTM and CDR2 is ANQGSEA in the germline V gene. Here the CDR3 reads CSVSTSGSNEQFF. CDR3 bases read: TGCAGCGTTAGCACTAGCGGATCCAATGAG.

About this clone: Read data end 3 residues before the CDR3 end; the end is taken from the germline J gene. This chain connects TRBV30 to TRBJ1-2; D is undetermined. This CDR3 is 15 amino acids long. Per the germline V gene, CDR1 is GTSNPN and CDR2 is SVGIG (reference sequence). V lost 4 bases to trimming and J lost 3 bases, with 18 bases between them. The CDR3 bases that were read are TGTGCCTGGATCCCCCGGGGAGTCCCTTACTATGGC. Its translation: CAWIPRGVPYYG. The CDR3 reads in full as CAWIPRGVPYYGYTF.

This clone was seen at least ten times. The read gets to within 3 residues of the CDR3 end, and the germline J gene fills in the rest. J is TRBJ2-1 and V is TRBV20-1; 9 nucleotides align to TRBD2. J was trimmed by 4 bases and V by 6 bases; bases with no gene match: 10. This CDR3 is built from 15 residues. Germline CDR1 reads DFQATT; CDR2 reads SNEGSKA (reference sequence). The sequenced CDR3 bases are TGCAGTGCCCCCATTAGCGGGAGCCCTTACAATGAG. The encoded protein is CSAPISGSPYNE. The entire CDR3 reads CSAPISGSPYNEQFF.

CDR3 DNA (partial): TGTGCCAGTGCTGGGCATGGTCAGTATAGCAATCAGCCC. Protein sequence: CASAGHGQYSNQP. The entire CDR3 reads CASAGHGQYSNQPQHF. This sequence joins TRBV19 and TRBJ1-5, with D unclear. The read is 3 residues too short to cover the CDR3 end, so that end is filled in from the germline J gene. The germline V gene encodes CDR1 LNHDA and CDR2 SQIVND (reference sequence). The V gene lost 8 bases and the J gene lost 0 bases, with 17 bases spanning the gap. This CDR3 has 16 residues.

The sequenced part of the CDR3 DNA is TGTGCCAGTAGTATCAGGGGGCGGTGGGAGACC. This sequence encodes CASSIRGRWET. The CDR3, in full, reads CASSIRGRWETQYF. The chain employs TRBV19 and TRBJ2-5; 8 positions match TRBD1. The read terminates 3 residues before the CDR3 end, so the remaining end is supplied by the germline J gene. Unmatched junction bases numbered 5, after V lost 3 bases and J lost 5 bases. This CDR3 is built from 14 residues. In germline, CDR1 is LNHDA, CDR2 SQIVND (reference sequence).

This clone was recorded a few times. The read comes to an end 3 residues before the CDR3 does, leaving the germline J gene to fill in the end. The gene calls are TRBV7-2 and TRBJ2-7; 7 bases are shared with TRBD2. Per the germline V gene, CDR1 is SGHTA and CDR2 is FQGNSA. This CDR3 is 15 amino acids long. V shed 2 bases and J 2 bases; nucleotides not matched to a gene: 6. CDR3 sequence: CASSLSGVVPYEQYF. CDR3 bases read: TGTGCCAGCAGCTTAAGCGGGGTAGTGCCCTACGAG. The full variable domain, rest sourced from reference TRBV7-2 and TRBJ2-7, is GAGVSQSPSNKVTEKGKDVELRCDPISGHTALYWYRQSLGQGLEFLIYFQGNSAPDKSGLPSDRFSAERTGGSVSTLTIQRTQQEDSAVYLCASSLSGVVPYEQYFGPGTRLTVT.

A few counts support this clone. The CDR3 goes on 3 residues after the read ends, and that part is filled in from the germline J gene. V usage is TRBV11-2 and J usage is TRBJ2-7, with D tentatively TRBD1 (5 bases). Trimming removed 5 bases at V and 3 bases at J, with 14 bases between. Germline CDR1 and CDR2: SGHAT and FQNNGV. The CDR3 is made up of 14 amino acids. CDR3 in amino acids: CASSPMTEIYEQYF. The CDR3 bases that were read are TGTGCCAGCAGCCCGATGACAGAGATCTACGAG.

Ten or more counts support this clone. Read data end 3 residues before the CDR3 end; the end is taken from the germline J gene. The V and J genes are TRBV7-9 and TRBJ1-1; TRBD1 matches 9 bases. The length of the CDR3 is 15 residues. Looked up from germline, CDR1 is SEHNR and CDR2 is FQNEAQ (reference sequence). With V trimmed by 5 bases and J by 1 base, 5 bases remained unmatched. CDR3 in amino acids: CASSLGQGGNTEAFF. CDR3 DNA, as far as it was read: TGTGCCAGCAGCCTGGGACAGGGAGGGAACACTGAA.

This clone has a count of ten or more. The CDR3 end falls 3 residues outside the read, so it is completed with the germline J gene. This chain links TRBV2 with TRBJ2-2; D gene uncertain. CDR1 and CDR2 from the germline V gene are SNHLY and FYNNEI. The CDR3 sequence is 18 residues long. V lost 6 bases, J lost 6 bases, and 26 bases lay in between. Partial CDR3 DNA: TGTGCCAGCAGCGGTCGGCGTATAGGCGGTTCAGCAGCCGGGGAG. It encodes CASSGRRIGGSAAGE. The whole CDR3 is CASSGRRIGGSAAGELFF.

This clone was seen a few times. Sequencing ends 3 residues short of the CDR3 end; the germline J gene provides the rest. V usage is TRBV2 and J usage is TRBJ2-3; D is possibly TRBD2 (6 bases). From germline, CDR1 is SNHLY and CDR2 FYNNEI. CDR3 length equals 14 residues. V was pared by 7 bases and J by 0 bases, with 11 bases between. Here the CDR3 reads CASNPGRSTDTQYF. The sequenced CDR3 bases are TGTGCCAGCAACCCGGGGAGGAGCACAGATACG. The complete variable domain, with remaining parts taken from reference TRBV2 and TRBJ2-3, reads EPEVTQTPSHQVTQMGQEVILRCVPISNHLYFYWYRQILGQKVEFLVSFYNNEISEKSEIFDDQFSVERPDGSNFTLKIRSTKLEDSAMYFCASNPGRSTDTQYFGPGTRLTVL.

Notes on this clone: The read gets to within 3 residues of the CDR3 end, and the germline J gene fills in the rest. The chain links TRBV25-1 to TRBJ1-1; D not resolved. V was cut by 7 bases and J by 6 bases, with 15 bases left in between. The germline CDR1 and CDR2 sequences are MGHDK and SYGVNS. The length of the CDR3 is 13 residues. The CDR3: CASTPRVPSEAFF. The sequenced part of the CDR3 DNA is TGTGCCAGCACCCCGAGGGTCCCATCTGAA.

This clone ranks as medium-sized. Read data end 3 residues before the CDR3 end; the end is taken from the germline J gene. V gene TRBV19 combines with J gene TRBJ1-1; TRBD1 matches 7 bases. This CDR3 has 13 residues. Looked up from germline, CDR1 is LNHDA and CDR2 is SQIVND (reference sequence). Germline trimming cut 7 bases from V and 5 bases from J; bases unmatched to any gene: 7. The part of the CDR3 DNA that was read is TGTGCCAGTATGCTGACAGGGCTTACTGAA. Translation: CASMLTGLTE. The CDR3 as a whole reads CASMLTGLTEAFF.

This clone has ten or more counts. The read terminates 3 residues before the CDR3 end, so the remaining end is supplied by the germline J gene. V and J are TRBV5-1 and TRBJ1-4; unclear D gene. The germline CDR1 and CDR2 sequences are SGHRS and YFSETQ. The germline V and J ends were trimmed by 0 bases and 10 bases, with 13 bases remaining between them. The length of the CDR3 is 14 residues. Partial CDR3 DNA: TGCGCCAGCAGCTTGGAAGCCGGCCCGGGAAAA. Its translation is CASSLEAGPGK. The full CDR3 sequence reads CASSLEAGPGKLFF.

Comment on this clone: The read halts 3 residues ahead of the CDR3 end, with the missing end drawn from the germline J gene. The V and J genes are TRBV7-3 and TRBJ2-7; D might be TRBD1 (6 bases). The CDR3 is made up of 13 amino acids. Trimming removed 4 bases from V and 4 bases from J, with 11 bases in between. Looked up from germline, CDR1 is SGHTA and CDR2 is FQGTGA. CDR3 sequence: CASSWKGEYEQYF. The CDR3 DNA, read in part, is TGTGCCAGCAGCTGGAAGGGGGAATACGAG.

Comments on this clone: The CDR3 goes on 3 residues after the read ends, and that part is filled in from the germline J gene. The V gene is TRBV30, the J gene TRBJ2-1; the match to TRBD2 covers 7 bases. The CDR3 consists of 15 residues. J lost 4 bases, V lost 2 bases, and 8 bases had no gene match. CDR1 and CDR2 from the germline V gene are GTSNPN and SVGIG (reference sequence). The part of the CDR3 DNA that was read is TGTGCCTGGAGTTGGGTAGCGGGCCTATACAATGAG. Translation: CAWSWVAGLYNE. The CDR3 in full is CAWSWVAGLYNEQFF.